This TCR beta chain was recovered during a study of metastatic and nonmetastatic thyroid tumors. Study-level background: From malignant and benign thyroid patients, repertoires in blood and in tumor or nodule tissue were compared. Study-wide results and caveats: A significant increase in TCR beta diversity was reportedly seen in malignant thyroid tumors relative to benign nodules, in blood and tumor.

Worth noting for this clone: No antigen is known for it.

The germline V gene encodes CDR1 SGHRS and CDR2 YFSETQ. V lost 5 bases and J lost 4, with 16 bases in between. The CDR3 is 16 amino acids. Authors' processing steps: Built for papillary thyroid cancer, a distant-metastasis classifier drew on CDR3 differences across clinicopathological groups. Using MiXCR, TCRdb re-called clones from the PCR reads. Here the V and J calls rest on TCRdb's processing, not on the authors' analysis. This sample has 25,000 to 35,000 clones; approximately 29% occur once, and the top ten carry over 30%. Patients underwent thyroid surgery, and none had received any treatment before it.

This receptor was obtained from a female donor with papillary thyroid cancer or a benign thyroid nodule (not recorded which). Some clones in this sample may be carry-over from other donors' samples. Specimen: blood. The chain combines TRBV5-1 with TRBJ1-6; possible D gene TRBD1, 5 bases. Written as DNA, the CDR3 is TGCGCCAGCAGGACCAACAGGTGGGGTTATAATTCACCCCTCCACTTT. Protein: CASRTNRWGYNSPLHF.